A single sample is the source of the 32 T cell receptor beta chains below, sequenced in a study of T cells in women clearing cervical HPV infection. Assay: immunoSEQ multiplex PCR; the TCRdb copy retains only in-frame clones and omits some. This sample contains around 35,000 clones. What was sequenced was blood buffy coat. The receptors derive from a woman aged 18-70 years with a cervical HPV16 infection that either progressed to CIN3+ or cleared (not recorded which).

In the case of this clone: Read data end 3 residues before the CDR3 end; the end is taken from the germline J gene. The rearrangement uses TRBV20-1 and TRBJ2-1, with TRBD2 identical over 7 bases. The CDR3 is 16 residues long. V shed 0 bases and J 9 bases; nucleotides not matched to a gene: 14. Germline assignment: CDR1 DFQATT and CDR2 SNEGSKA (reference sequence). The CDR3 region is CSARDVQRDGVTEQFF. The CDR3 DNA, read in part, is TGCAGTGCTAGAGATGTTCAGCGGGACGGTGTTACTGAG.

Partial CDR3 DNA: TGTGCCATCAGTGCCACGACAGGGGTCTCTGGAAACACC. This translates into CAISATTGVSGNT. The complete CDR3 sequence is CAISATTGVSGNTIYF. This chain links TRBV10-3 with TRBJ1-3; the match to TRBD1 covers 8 bases. The CDR3 goes on 3 residues after the read ends, and that part is filled in from the germline J gene. This CDR3 has 16 amino acids. The germline V gene has CDR1 ENHRY and CDR2 SYGVKD. V was pared by 4 bases and J by 0 bases, with 5 bases of the junction left unmatched.

A remark on this clone: The read gets to within 3 residues of the CDR3 end, and the germline J gene fills in the rest. The chain couples TRBV7-2 to TRBJ2-3; unclear D gene. This CDR3 is 13 amino acids long. CDR1 is SGHTA and CDR2 is FQGNSA in the germline V gene. The germline V and J ends were trimmed by 8 bases and 3 bases, with 12 bases remaining between them. The part of the CDR3 DNA that was read is TGTGCCAGCGGAAGGAGCGTTACAGATACG. Its translation is CASGRSVTDT. The CDR3 in its entirety is CASGRSVTDTQYF.

Worth noting for this clone: The read stops 3 residues short of the end of the CDR3; the missing end is completed from the germline J gene. This rearrangement joins TRBV13 to TRBJ2-7; TRBD1 agrees at 9 bases. CDR1 and CDR2 (germline): PRHDT, FYEKMQ (reference sequence). The CDR3 is made up of 14 amino acids. V lost 5 bases to trimming and J lost 3 bases; unmatched junction nucleotides: 5. The part of the CDR3 DNA that was read is TGTGCCAGCAGCAACCAGGACAGGGGCTACGAG. Its translation is CASSNQDRGYE. In full, the CDR3 is CASSNQDRGYEQYF.

Of note for this clone: The observed sequence ends 3 residues before the CDR3 terminus, with the missing tail filled in from the germline J gene. The V gene is TRBV29-1, the J gene TRBJ1-1, with D maybe TRBD1 (5 bases). Germline loops: CDR1 SQVTM, CDR2 ANQGSEA. V was trimmed by 1 base and J by 5 bases, leaving 17 bases between them. CDR3 size: 15 residues. CDR3 loop: CSVEVTGRERTEAFF. The CDR3 DNA, read in part, is TGCAGCGTTGAAGTCACGGGCAGGGAAAGGACTGAA.

Of note for this clone: The CDR3 end falls 3 residues outside the read, so it is completed with the germline J gene. This chain connects TRBV18 to TRBJ2-4, with TRBD1 as a possible D gene (6 bases). Germline-derived CDR1 and CDR2 are KGHSH and LQKENI. Trimming pared 4 bases from V and 6 bases from J, leaving 10 bases between. The CDR3 consists of 13 residues. The CDR3 protein is CASSRDIGNIQYF. CDR3 bases read: TGTGCCAGCTCACGGGACATCGGAAACATT.

Of note for this clone: The sequenced fragment ends 3 residues before the CDR3 boundary, so the rest is inferred from the germline J gene. The V call is TRBV19, the J call TRBJ2-2; TRBD1 is a possible D gene (5 bases). The CDR3 spans 15 residues. Germline V gives CDR1 LNHDA, CDR2 SQIVND (reference sequence). V lost 5 bases and J lost 1, with 11 bases in between. Here the CDR3 reads CASSSNTGNTGELFF. The CDR3 bases that were read are TGTGCCAGTAGTTCGAATACAGGGAACACCGGGGAG.

A note on this clone: The read terminates 3 residues before the CDR3 end, so the remaining end is supplied by the germline J gene. The V gene is TRBV4-2, the J gene TRBJ2-2; 11 nucleotides agree with TRBD2. Losses at the gene ends were 1 base for V and 5 bases for J; bases not matched to a gene: 0. The CDR3 sequence is 15 residues long. The germline V gene has CDR1 LGHNA and CDR2 YNFKEQ. The CDR3 loop reads CASSQVAGGTGELFF. Incomplete CDR3 DNA: TGTGCCAGCAGCCAAGTAGCGGGAGGGACCGGGGAG.

Notes on this clone: The CDR3 extends 3 residues past the end of the read, so its final part is completed from the germline J gene. The rearrangement links TRBV19 to TRBJ1-4; D unclear. This CDR3 is built from 15 residues. Germline values: CDR1 LNHDA, CDR2 SQIVND (reference sequence). CDR3 DNA (partial): TGTGCCAGCCAGGCGACGCGCTCCTATAATCCACCA. Its translation: CASQATRSYNPP. The full CDR3 sequence reads CASQATRSYNPPLFF.

For this clone: The read ends 3 residues before the CDR3 terminus; that terminus is restored from the germline J gene. J is TRBJ2-7 and V is TRBV7-2; D possibly corresponds to TRBD2 (7 bases). The germline gives CDR1 SGHTA, CDR2 FQGNSA. The V end was cut by 1 base, the J end by 2 bases, with 9 bases between. The CDR3 is made up of 14 amino acids. The CDR3 DNA, read in part, is TGTGCCAGCAGCTTAGACGGGGGGCCCTACGAG. Translation gives CASSLDGGPYE. The complete CDR3 reads CASSLDGGPYEQYF.

For this clone: Read coverage stops 3 residues before the CDR3 terminus; the germline J gene supplies the remainder. The chain uses TRBV7-9 and TRBJ1-5, with a tentative D call TRBD1 (5 bases). Germline values: CDR1 SEHNR, CDR2 FQNEAQ (reference sequence). The CDR3 length is 14 residues. Between the trimmed V and J ends, which lost 2 bases and 3 bases, there was a span of 8 bases. The CDR3 is CASSLLGPNQPQHF. The CDR3 DNA, read in part, is TGTGCCAGCAGCTTACTGGGGCCCAATCAGCCC.

Concerning this clone: The read ends 3 residues before the CDR3 terminus; that terminus is restored from the germline J gene. This chain joins TRBV28 and TRBJ2-7; 12 nucleotides match TRBD1. Germline trimming cut 6 bases from V and 4 bases from J; bases unmatched to any gene: 7. Germline loops: CDR1 MDHEN, CDR2 SYDVKM. The CDR3 covers 15 residues. CDR3 DNA, as far as it was read: TGTGCCAGCAGGGCACCGGGACAGGGGGCTTACGAG. Protein: CASRAPGQGAYE. The full CDR3 protein reads CASRAPGQGAYEQYF. Full variable domain (outside the CDR3, taken from reference TRBV28 and TRBJ2-7): DVKVTQSSRYLVKRTGEKVFLECVQDMDHENMFWYRQDPGLGLRLIYFSYDVKMKEKGDIPEGYSVSREKKERFSLILESASTNQTSMYLCASRAPGQGAYEQYFGPGTRLTVT.

Concerning this clone itself: Read coverage stops 3 residues before the CDR3 terminus; the germline J gene supplies the remainder. V gene TRBV7-6 combines with J gene TRBJ2-7; 9 bases map to TRBD2. J was trimmed by 1 base and V by 5 bases; bases with no gene match: 12. Per germline, CDR1 SGHVS and CDR2 FNYEAQ. The CDR3 spans 17 residues. The CDR3 DNA, read in part, is TGTGCCAGCAGCCCCTTTGTAGCGGGGGTGGCTTCCTACGAG. Amino acid sequence: CASSPFVAGVASYE. The complete CDR3 protein is CASSPFVAGVASYEQYF.

About this clone itself: The read halts 3 residues ahead of the CDR3 end, with the missing end drawn from the germline J gene. This sequence joins TRBV18 and TRBJ2-2; a weak D match, TRBD1 (6 bases). The V end was cut by 4 bases, the J end by 1 base, with 10 bases between. Germline V gene data show CDR1 as KGHSH and CDR2 as LQKENI. There are 15 residues in the CDR3. CDR3 bases read: TGTGCCAGCTCACTACAGGGTGGGAACACCGGGGAG. This sequence encodes CASSLQGGNTGE. In full, the CDR3 is CASSLQGGNTGELFF.

Turning to this clone: Sequencing ends 3 residues short of the CDR3 end; the germline J gene provides the rest. The chain joins TRBV2 to TRBJ2-5; 7 bases align to TRBD1. With 5 bases clipped from V and 7 bases from J, the junction kept 7 bases outside the gene matches. Germline-derived CDR1 and CDR2 are SNHLY and FYNNEI. CDR3 length: 13 residues. The covered CDR3 bases are TGTGCCAGCAGTTTAGGGGGCGGAGGGACC. Protein: CASSLGGGGT. The complete CDR3 reads CASSLGGGGTQYF.

Concerning this clone itself: The read terminates 3 residues ahead of where the CDR3 ends, so the germline J gene completes it. The chain employs TRBV19 and TRBJ2-2, with TRBD2 as a possible D gene (7 bases). The CDR3 length is 17 residues. Germline CDR1 LNHDA, CDR2 SQIVND (reference sequence). V was trimmed by 7 bases and J by 5 bases, leaving 23 bases between them. The covered CDR3 bases are TGTGCCAGTAAATTCGGGGCCGTAGGGGGAGGGACCGGGGAG. Its translation is CASKFGAVGGGTGE. The full CDR3 reads CASKFGAVGGGTGELFF.

Details on this clone: The read falls 3 residues short of the CDR3 end, and the missing part is taken from the germline J gene. The J gene is TRBJ1-6, the V gene TRBV7-2, with a tentative D call TRBD1 (5 bases). Trimming shortened V by 7 bases and J by 2 bases, and 9 bases separated the two germline ends. The germline V gene has CDR1 SGHTA and CDR2 FQGNSA. The CDR3 spans 14 residues. CDR3 region: CASNRQTYNSPLHF. CDR3 DNA (partial): TGTGCCAGCAACAGACAGACCTATAATTCACCC.

A remark on this clone: The read falls 3 residues short of the CDR3 end, and the missing part is taken from the germline J gene. This rearrangement joins TRBV5-4 to TRBJ2-1, with unresolved D. Trimming shortened V by 0 bases and J by 8 bases, and 12 bases separated the two germline ends. The germline CDR1 and CDR2 sequences are SGHNT and YYREEE (reference sequence). The CDR3 loop spans 14 amino acids. The CDR3 sequence is CASSLAFQDDEQFF. CDR3 DNA, as far as it was read: TGTGCCAGCAGCTTGGCGTTCCAGGATGATGAG.

Worth noting for this clone: The read finishes 3 residues shy of the CDR3 end, and the germline J gene is used to complete it. This chain joins TRBV7-9 and TRBJ1-2, with no clear D. CDR3 length: 12 residues. Germline CDR1 is SEHNR and CDR2 is FQNEAQ (reference sequence). The part of the CDR3 DNA that was read is TGTGCCAGCAGCTTAGAGGTGGGCGGC. This encodes CASSLEVGG. In full, the CDR3 is CASSLEVGGYTF. The variable domain in full, completed from reference TRBV7-9 and TRBJ1-2, reads DTGVSQNPRHKITKRGQNVTFRCDPISEHNRLYWYRQTLGQGPEFLTYFQNEAQLEKSRLLSDRFSAERPKGSFSTLEIQRTEQGDSAMYLCASSLEVGGYTFGSGTRLTVV.

The sequenced CDR3 bases are TGTGCCAGCAGTCGGGGACAGAAAGAGACG. Protein: CASSRGQKET. The full CDR3 protein is CASSRGQKETQYF. This chain joins TRBV7-9 and TRBJ2-3; 7 nucleotides agree with TRBD1. The read ends 3 residues shy of where the CDR3 ends; the end is completed using the germline J gene. This CDR3 is built from 13 residues. Per germline, CDR1 SEHNR and CDR2 FQNEAQ (reference sequence). The full variable domain, rest sourced from reference TRBV7-9 and TRBJ2-3, is DTGVSQNPRHKITKRGQNVTFRCDPISEHNRLYWYRQTLGQGPEFLTYFQNEAQLEKSRLLSDRFSAERPKGSFSTLEIQRTEQGDSAMYLCASSRGQKETQYFGPGTRLTVL.

As regards this clone: Coverage ceases 3 residues before the CDR3 finishes, and the germline J gene fills in the end. This chain links TRBV20-1 with TRBJ2-2; 8 bases agree with TRBD2. V shed 3 bases and J 5 bases; nucleotides not matched to a gene: 11. The germline gives CDR1 DFQATT, CDR2 SNEGSKA (reference sequence). CDR3 length: 16 residues. The sequenced CDR3 bases are TGCAGTGCTAGTCACCAAGCGGGAGAGGGGACCGGGGAG. Residues: CSASHQAGEGTGE. The whole CDR3 sequence reads CSASHQAGEGTGELFF.

Worth noting for this clone: The CDR3 end is not reached by the read, which stops 3 residues before it; the germline J gene fills it in. The chain is built from TRBV7-6 and TRBJ2-2, with 7 nucleotides matching TRBD1. The ends lost 5 bases at V and 2 bases at J; junction bases unmatched: 5. The CDR3 is made up of 15 amino acids. Looked up from germline, CDR1 is SGHVS and CDR2 is FNYEAQ. The CDR3: CASSEQGLNTGELFF. The covered CDR3 bases are TGTGCCAGCAGCGAACAGGGGCTCAACACCGGGGAG.

CDR3 loop: CASSLLQVITEAFF. The part of the CDR3 DNA that was read is TGTGCCAGCAGCTTGTTGCAGGTTATCACTGAA. The V call is TRBV5-6, the J call TRBJ1-1; D is unclear. The read falls 3 residues short of the CDR3 end, and the missing part is taken from the germline J gene. V lost 1 base to trimming and J lost 4 bases, with 11 bases between them. CDR1 and CDR2 (germline): SGHDT, YYEEEE. The CDR3 has 14 residues.

The CDR3 DNA, read in part, is TGCGCCAGCAGCCAATCCGCGGGGGTGGGGGAAAAA. This codes for CASSQSAGVGEK. The CDR3 in its entirety is CASSQSAGVGEKLFF. The rearrangement uses TRBV5-1 and TRBJ1-4; maybe TRBD1 (5 bases). Read data end 3 residues before the CDR3 end; the end is taken from the germline J gene. The CDR3 is 15 residues long. In germline, CDR1 is SGHRS, CDR2 YFSETQ. The V gene lost 4 bases and the J gene lost 8 bases, with 18 bases spanning the gap.

For this clone: The read ends 3 residues before the CDR3 terminus; that terminus is restored from the germline J gene. The V call is TRBV20-1, the J call TRBJ1-1, with D possibly being TRBD1 (5 bases). Germline CDR1 reads DFQATT; CDR2 reads SNEGSKA (reference sequence). With 6 bases removed from V and 6 bases from J, the gap between germline ends came to 23 bases. The CDR3 has 15 amino acids. CDR3 sequence reads: CSAEYRKGPVAEAFF. The CDR3 bases that were read are TGCAGTGCGGAGTATAGGAAGGGGCCTGTGGCTGAA.

Points on this clone: The read ends 3 residues shy of where the CDR3 ends; the end is completed using the germline J gene. The chain recombines TRBV6-2 or TRBV6-3 with TRBJ2-1, with D possibly being TRBD2 (6 bases). The CDR3 is 17 amino acids. Trimming shortened V by 6 bases and J by 5 bases, and 23 bases separated the two germline ends. Germline V gives CDR1 MNHEY, CDR2 SVGEGT. The DNA read from the CDR3 is TGTGCCAGCAGCCCGTACCTCGGCGGGGAGCTTCACAATGAG. It translates to CASSPYLGGELHNE. The entire CDR3 protein is CASSPYLGGELHNEQFF.

Comment on this clone: The CDR3 end is not reached by the read, which stops 3 residues before it; the germline J gene fills it in. The chain couples TRBV6-1 to TRBJ1-2, with D perhaps TRBD1 (6 bases). The CDR3 totals 13 residues. Germline-derived CDR1 and CDR2 are MNHNS and SASEGT. Trimming left V 4 bases short and J 4 bases short, with 10 bases between. CDR3 DNA, as far as it was read: TGTGCCAGCAGTGGGGGGGGCAGCTATGGC. Translating gives CASSGGGSYG. The whole CDR3 sequence is CASSGGGSYGYTF.

The CDR3 DNA, read in part, is TGTGCCAGCAGCTTGGGTCCTACAGCTACCTACGAG. As protein: CASSLGPTATYE. The CDR3 in its entirety is CASSLGPTATYEQYF. The gene calls are TRBV5-5 and TRBJ2-7; D is unclear. Coverage ceases 3 residues before the CDR3 finishes, and the germline J gene fills in the end. There are 15 residues in the CDR3. Deletions cut 0 bases from V and 2 bases from J, with 12 bases between. CDR1 SGHKS and CDR2 YYEKEE come from the germline V gene (reference sequence). Supplemented by reference TRBV5-5 and TRBJ2-7, the full variable domain reads DAGVTQSPTHLIKTRGQQVTLRCSPISGHKSVSWYQQVLGQGPQFIFQYYEKEERGRGNFPDRFSARQFPNYSSELNVNALLLGDSALYLCASSLGPTATYEQYFGPGTRLTVT.

For this clone: The DNA ends 3 residues before the CDR3 does, and the rest of the CDR3 is filled in from the germline J gene. J is TRBJ2-3 and V is TRBV5-1, with TRBD1 matching 7 bases. This CDR3 has 15 amino acids. Germline loops: CDR1 SGHRS, CDR2 YFSETQ. Losses at the gene ends were 3 bases for V and 2 bases for J; bases not matched to a gene: 6. CDR3 DNA (partial): TGCGCCAGCAGCTGGGACAGACCGACCACAGATACG. Translated: CASSWDRPTTDT. The entire CDR3 protein is CASSWDRPTTDTQYF.

A remark on this clone: The read ends 3 residues before the CDR3 terminus; that terminus is restored from the germline J gene. V and J are TRBV30 and TRBJ1-1, with TRBD1 matching over 7 bases. The CDR3 consists of 11 residues. V lost 5 bases and J lost 7; bases outside the gene matches: 4. Looked up from germline, CDR1 is GTSNPN and CDR2 is SVGIG (reference sequence). CDR3 sequence reads: CAWGDSFEAFF. CDR3 DNA (partial): TGTGCCTGGGGGGACAGCTTTGAA.

On this clone: The CDR3 end is not reached by the read, which stops 3 residues before it; the germline J gene fills it in. This chain links TRBV30 with TRBJ2-5, with a possible D match to TRBD2 (6 bases). The V gene lost 0 bases and the J gene lost 0 bases, with 11 bases spanning the gap. The germline V gene has CDR1 GTSNPN and CDR2 SVGIG (reference sequence). The CDR3 runs 15 residues. The CDR3 spells CAWSVLRGNQETQYF. The covered CDR3 bases are TGTGCCTGGAGTGTACTTCGGGGGAACCAAGAGACC.

Comment on this clone: The read gets to within 3 residues of the CDR3 end, and the germline J gene fills in the rest. This chain connects TRBV2 to TRBJ1-5; no firm D call. V lost 6 bases and J 1 base, leaving 4 bases between the germline ends. CDR1 is SNHLY, CDR2 FYNNEI, per germline. The CDR3 length is 12 residues. The CDR3 DNA, read in part, is TGTGCCAGCAGGGCCAGCAATCAGCCC. This translates into CASRASNQP. The CDR3, in full, reads CASRASNQPQHF.